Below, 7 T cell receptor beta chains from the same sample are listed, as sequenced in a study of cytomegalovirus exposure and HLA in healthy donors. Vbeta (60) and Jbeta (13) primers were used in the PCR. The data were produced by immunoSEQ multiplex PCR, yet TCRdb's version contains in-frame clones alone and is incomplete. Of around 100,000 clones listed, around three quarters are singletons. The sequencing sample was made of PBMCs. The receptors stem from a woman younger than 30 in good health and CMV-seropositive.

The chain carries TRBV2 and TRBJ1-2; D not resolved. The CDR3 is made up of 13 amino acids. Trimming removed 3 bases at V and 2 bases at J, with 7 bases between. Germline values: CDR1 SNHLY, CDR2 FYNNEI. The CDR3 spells CASSEVLNYGYTF. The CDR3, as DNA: TGTGCCAGCAGTGAGGTTCTAAACTATGGCTACACCTTC.

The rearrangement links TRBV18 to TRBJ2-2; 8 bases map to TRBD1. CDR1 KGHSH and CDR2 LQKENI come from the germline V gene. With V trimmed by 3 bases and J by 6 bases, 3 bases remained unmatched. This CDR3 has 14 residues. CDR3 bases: TGTGCCAGCTCACCGGACAGGGTGGCCGGGGAGCTGTTTTTT. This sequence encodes CASSPDRVAGELFF.

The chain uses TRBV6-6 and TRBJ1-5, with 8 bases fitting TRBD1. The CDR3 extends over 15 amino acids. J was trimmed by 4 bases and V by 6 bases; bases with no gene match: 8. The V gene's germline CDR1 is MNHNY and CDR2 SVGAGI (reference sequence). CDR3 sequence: CASSQGAQGNQPQHF. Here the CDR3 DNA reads TGTGCCAGCAGCCAGGGGGCACAGGGTAATCAGCCCCAGCATTTT.

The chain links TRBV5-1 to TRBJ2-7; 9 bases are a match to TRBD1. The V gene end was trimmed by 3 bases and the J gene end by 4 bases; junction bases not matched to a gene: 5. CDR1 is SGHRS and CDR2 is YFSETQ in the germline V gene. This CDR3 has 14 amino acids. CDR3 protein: CASSSTGGVYEQYF. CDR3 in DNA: TGCGCCAGCAGCTCGACAGGGGGGGTATACGAGCAGTACTTC.

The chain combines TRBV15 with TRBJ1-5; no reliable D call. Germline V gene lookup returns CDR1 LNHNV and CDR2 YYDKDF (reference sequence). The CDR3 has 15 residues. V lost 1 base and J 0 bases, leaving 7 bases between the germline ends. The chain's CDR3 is CATSRAQNSNQPQHF. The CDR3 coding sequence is TGTGCCACCAGCAGAGCACAGAATAGCAATCAGCCCCAGCATTTT. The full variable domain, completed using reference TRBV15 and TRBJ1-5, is DAMVIQNPRYQVTQFGKPVTLSCSQTLNHNVMYWYQQKSSQAPKLLFHYYDKDFNNEADTPDNFQSRRPNTSFCFLDIRSPGLGDTAMYLCATSRAQNSNQPQHFGDGTRLSIL.

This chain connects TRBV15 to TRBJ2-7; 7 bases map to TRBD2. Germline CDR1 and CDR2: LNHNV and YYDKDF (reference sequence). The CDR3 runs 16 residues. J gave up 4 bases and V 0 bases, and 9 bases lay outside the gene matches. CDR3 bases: TGTGCCACCAGCAGAGAACCCCCATACGGGGGGTACGAGCAGTACTTC. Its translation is CATSREPPYGGYEQYF.

Here the CDR3 reads CASSELSGNTEAFF. CDR3 coding DNA: TGTGCCAGCAGTGAACTGTCAGGGAACACTGAAGCTTTCTTT. V and J are TRBV2 and TRBJ1-1; no clear D. V gave up 2 bases and J gave up 1 base, with 8 bases separating them. The CDR3 is 14 residues long. Germline CDR1 SNHLY, CDR2 FYNNEI.